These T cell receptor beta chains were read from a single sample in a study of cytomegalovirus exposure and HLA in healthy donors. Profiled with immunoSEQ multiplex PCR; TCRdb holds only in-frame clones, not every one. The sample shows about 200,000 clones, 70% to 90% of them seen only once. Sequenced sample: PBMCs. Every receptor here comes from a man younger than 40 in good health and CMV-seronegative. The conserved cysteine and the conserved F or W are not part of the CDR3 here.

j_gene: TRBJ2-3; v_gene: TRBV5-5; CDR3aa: ASSLLGQSTDTQY
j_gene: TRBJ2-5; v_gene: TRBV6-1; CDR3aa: ASSESHRGTQY
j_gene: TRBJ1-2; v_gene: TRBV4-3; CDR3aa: ASSQQRTGNYGYT
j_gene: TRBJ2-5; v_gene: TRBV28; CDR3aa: ASRRQGQETQY
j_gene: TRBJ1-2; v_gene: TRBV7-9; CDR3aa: ASKEDTSYGYT
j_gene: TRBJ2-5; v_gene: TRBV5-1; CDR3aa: ASSFPGGGAETQY
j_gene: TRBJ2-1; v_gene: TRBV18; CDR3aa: ASSPVPRGSSYNEQF
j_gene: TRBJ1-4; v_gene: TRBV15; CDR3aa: ATSRGWAGEKLF
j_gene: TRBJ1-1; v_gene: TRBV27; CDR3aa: ASSPLGKEAF
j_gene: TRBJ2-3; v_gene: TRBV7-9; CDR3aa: ASSSEEGDTQY
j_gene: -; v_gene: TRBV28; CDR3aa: ASSFRGTGGYEQY
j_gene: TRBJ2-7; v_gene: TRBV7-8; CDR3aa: ASSLVRTGTSYEQY
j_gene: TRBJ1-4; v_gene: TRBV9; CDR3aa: ASSRTGASEKLF
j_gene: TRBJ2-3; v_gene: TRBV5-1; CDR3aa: ASSSGLAGAGTADTQY
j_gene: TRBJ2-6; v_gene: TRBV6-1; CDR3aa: ASSDKSGASVLT
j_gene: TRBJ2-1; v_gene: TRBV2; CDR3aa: ASTGNEQF
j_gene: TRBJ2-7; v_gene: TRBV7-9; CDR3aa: ASSLAMAGGRYEQY
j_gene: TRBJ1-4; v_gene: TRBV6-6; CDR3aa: ASTPLEDLEKLF
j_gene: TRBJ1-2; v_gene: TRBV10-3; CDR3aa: AISESGRRYGYT
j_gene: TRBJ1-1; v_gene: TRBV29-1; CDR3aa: SAYPGTEDTEAF
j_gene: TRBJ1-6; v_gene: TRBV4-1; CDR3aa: ASSQDGTGARPLH
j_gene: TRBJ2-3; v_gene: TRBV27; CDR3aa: ASTPRTGRWDTQY
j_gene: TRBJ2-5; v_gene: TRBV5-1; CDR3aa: ASSLILRYQETQY
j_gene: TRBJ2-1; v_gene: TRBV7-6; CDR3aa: ASSLGQGLDNEQF
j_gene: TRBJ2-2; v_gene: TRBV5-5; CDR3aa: ASSPILTSGAITGELF
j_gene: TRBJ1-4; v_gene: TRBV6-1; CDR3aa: ASSEARTGGNEKLF
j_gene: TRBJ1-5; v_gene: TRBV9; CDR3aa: ASTCLFSNQPQH